Listed below are T cell receptor beta chains from one sample, sequenced in a study of T cell changes during pregnancy in multiple sclerosis. Data came from immunoSEQ multiplex PCR; TCRdb stores just in-frame clones and leaves some out. The data show some 74,000 clones, about nine tenths seen once. This material consisted of peripheral blood, taken after pregnancy. The source is a female donor in good health, enrolled as a control in a pregnancy study. The CDR3 runs from the conserved cysteine through the conserved F or W. D genes are given only for firm matches. Not all rows give a size; the values are once, few, many and, for expanded clones, a class.

d_gene	v_gene	j_gene	abundance	CDR3aa	CDR3nt
-	TRBV13	TRBJ1-3	-	CASSLGRGITNTIYF	TGTGCCAGCAGCTTAGGCCGGGGAATTACGAACACCATATATTTT
TRBD1	TRBV19	TRBJ1-1	few	CASSRQGDTEAFF	TGTGCCAGTAGTAGGCAGGGGGACACTGAAGCTTTCTTT
-	TRBV28	TRBJ2-7	once	CASSLGLSYEQYF	TGTGCCAGCAGTTTAGGACTATCCTACGAGCAGTACTTC
-	TRBV30	TRBJ2-7	-	CAWRTGTFSYEQYF	TGTGCCTGGAGAACCGGGACTTTTTCCTACGAGCAGTACTTC
-	TRBV27	TRBJ1-1	-	CASRSRGLNTEAFF	TGTGCCAGCCGCTCCAGGGGCCTGAACACTGAAGCTTTCTTT
-	TRBV7-9	TRBJ2-2	-	CASREKGVGELFF	TGTGCCAGCAGGGAAAAAGGAGTCGGGGAGCTGTTTTTT
TRBD1	TRBV4-1	TRBJ1-4	-	CASSQGPDRGEKLFF	TGCGCCAGCAGCCAAGGTCCGGACAGGGGGGAAAAACTGTTTTTT
-	TRBV5-4	TRBJ2-7	-	CASSLDAWTTSPLEQYF	TGTGCCAGCAGCTTGGATGCGTGGACCACTAGCCCCCTCGAGCAGTACTTC
TRBD1	TRBV28	TRBJ1-1	-	CASSLFRGTGRNTEAFF	TGTGCCAGCAGTTTATTTCGCGGGACAGGGAGAAACACTGAAGCTTTCTTT
TRBD1	TRBV9	TRBJ2-5	-	CASSVVGQGAETQYF	TGTGCCAGCAGCGTAGTGGGACAGGGGGCCGAGACCCAGTACTTC
TRBD2	TRBV4-1	TRBJ2-4	-	CASSPSGGWGKNIQYF	TGCGCCAGCAGCCCAAGCGGGGGGTGGGGCAAAAACATTCAGTACTTC
-	TRBV7-2	TRBJ1-1	-	CASSPSFFREAFF	TGTGCCAGCAGCCCCTCTTTTTTCAGGGAAGCTTTCTTT
-	TRBV2	TRBJ1-4	-	CASSEKSRGDEKLFF	TGTGCCAGCAGTGAAAAGTCCAGGGGAGATGAAAAACTGTTTTTT
-	TRBV5-6	TRBJ2-6	-	CASSLGGLSGANVLTF	TGTGCCAGCAGCTTGGGAGGCCTCTCTGGGGCCAACGTCCTGACTTTC
-	TRBV7-9	TRBJ2-4	-	CASSRGAAKNIQYF	TGTGCCAGCAGCCGGGGGGCAGCCAAAAACATTCAGTACTTC
TRBD1	TRBV19	TRBJ2-4	once	CASSIDRGPTKNIQYF	TGTGCCAGTAGTATCGACAGGGGGCCAACCAAAAACATTCAGTACTTC
TRBD2	TRBV18	TRBJ2-1	-	CASSPPAASGIYEQFF	TGTGCCAGCTCACCACCGGCGGCTAGCGGTATTTATGAGCAGTTCTTC
-	TRBV18	TRBJ2-6	once	CASSPPMDWRSGANVLTF	TGTGCCAGCTCACCACCGATGGACTGGCGCTCTGGGGCCAACGTCCTGACTTTC
-	TRBV4-2	TRBJ1-6	-	CASSQGWQGGSPLHF	TGTGCCAGCAGCCAAGGATGGCAGGGCGGTTCACCCCTCCACTTT
-	TRBV20-1	TRBJ2-3	-	CSARVGWQYF	TGCAGTGCTAGAGTCGGTTGGCAGTATTTT
-	TRBV19	TRBJ1-4	-	CASSPLGGGEKLFF	TGTGCCAGTAGCCCTCTGGGAGGGGGTGAAAAACTGTTTTTT
TRBD2	TRBV9	TRBJ2-2	-	CASSVALAGEPTGELFF	TGTGCCAGCAGCGTAGCCCTAGCGGGGGAACCAACCGGGGAGCTGTTTTTT
TRBD2	TRBV6-5	TRBJ2-7	-	CASSYSTGTSGYEQYF	TGTGCCAGCAGTTACTCAACTGGGACTAGCGGATACGAGCAGTACTTC
-	TRBV4-3	TRBJ2-5	-	CASSRETGFLETQYF	TGCGCCAGCAGCCGAGAAACAGGGTTCTTGGAGACCCAGTACTTC
-	TRBV28	TRBJ1-6	-	CASSFRGNSPLHF	TGTGCCAGCAGTTTCCGCGGGAATTCACCCCTCCACTTT
-	TRBV6-4	TRBJ2-2	-	CASSDSPGQNTGELFF	TGTGCCAGCAGTGACTCACCCGGACAAAACACCGGGGAGCTGTTTTTT
-	TRBV7-2	TRBJ2-7	-	CASSYLQGREQYF	TGTGCCAGCAGCTACCTCCAGGGGCGAGAGCAGTACTTC
-	TRBV25-1	TRBJ2-7	-	CASMSEQSQYF	TGTGCCAGCATGAGCGAACAATCGCAGTACTTC
-	TRBV2	TRBJ1-1	-	CASSEEPKAFF	TGTGCCAGCAGTGAGGAGCCTAAAGCTTTCTTT
TRBD2	TRBV30	TRBJ2-3	-	CAWSAWLAGGLNTQYF	TGTGCCTGGAGTGCTTGGCTAGCGGGAGGATTAAATACGCAGTATTTT
-	TRBV28	TRBJ1-1	-	CASSFGVGTEAFF	TGTGCCAGCAGTTTCGGGGTTGGGACTGAAGCTTTCTTT
TRBD2	TRBV29-1	TRBJ2-1	-	CSVPRRGLSSNEQFF	TGCAGCGTCCCCAGAAGGGGACTATCCTCCAATGAGCAGTTCTTC
TRBD1	TRBV2	TRBJ2-1	-	CASNGDRADEQFF	TGTGCCAGCAATGGGGACAGGGCGGACGAGCAGTTCTTC
-	TRBV6-8	TRBJ2-7	-	CASSARDSDHEQYF	TGTGCCAGCAGCGCCCGGGACTCCGACCACGAGCAGTACTTC
-	TRBV7-8	TRBJ1-5	-	CASSLNGGYSNQPQHF	TGTGCCAGCAGCTTAAATGGGGGCTATAGCAATCAGCCCCAGCATTTT
-	TRBV11-2	TRBJ2-7	-	CASSYVGTSTFYEQYF	TGTGCCAGCAGCTACGTGGGGACATCGACTTTCTACGAGCAGTACTTC
TRBD1	TRBV4-2	TRBJ2-6	-	CASSQESPLRTGFSGANVLTF	TGTGCCAGCAGCCAAGAAAGCCCCCTGCGGACAGGTTTTTCTGGGGCCAACGTCCTGACTTTC
-	TRBV2	TRBJ2-5	-	CASSGNRDETQYF	TGTGCCAGCAGTGGTAACAGGGACGAGACCCAGTACTTC
-	TRBV7-9	TRBJ1-2	-	CASSPAELGGYGYTF	TGTGCCAGCAGTCCGGCGGAGCTAGGGGGCTATGGCTACACCTTC
TRBD1	TRBV7-2	TRBJ1-5	-	CASSARQGPQPQHF	TGTGCCAGCAGCGCGAGACAGGGGCCTCAGCCCCAGCATTTT
-	TRBV7-9	TRBJ1-5	-	CASSSAEYNQPQHF	TGTGCCAGCAGCTCGGCGGAGTACAATCAGCCCCAGCATTTT
TRBD2	TRBV30	TRBJ2-1	-	CAWSVQLAAFYNEQFF	TGTGCCTGGAGTGTACAACTAGCGGCATTTTACAATGAGCAGTTCTTC
TRBD1	TRBV18	TRBJ1-4	-	CASSPGQAATNEKLFF	TGTGCCAGCTCTCCGGGACAGGCTGCAACTAATGAAAAACTGTTTTTT
-	TRBV19	TRBJ1-1	-	CASDQRGFTEAFF	TGTGCGAGCGACCAGCGGGGCTTCACTGAAGCTTTCTTT
-	TRBV10-3	TRBJ1-1	-	CAISELGDTEAFF	TGTGCCATCAGTGAGCTCGGGGACACTGAAGCTTTCTTT
TRBD1	TRBV5-5	TRBJ1-1	once	CASSRWTGITEAFF	TGTGCCAGCAGTCGATGGACAGGGATAACTGAAGCTTTCTTT
-	TRBV19	TRBJ1-4	-	CASSAGTFNEKLFF	TGTGCCAGTAGTGCAGGAACCTTTAATGAAAAACTGTTTTTT
TRBD1	TRBV2	TRBJ1-1	few	CASSPDRGNTEAFF	TGTGCCAGCAGCCCGGACAGGGGGAACACTGAAGCTTTCTTT
TRBD2	TRBV30	TRBJ2-7	-	CAWSVTLAGGLSNEQYF	TGTGCCTGGAGTGTAACACTAGCGGGAGGGTTGAGTAACGAGCAGTACTTC
TRBD2	TRBV7-8	TRBJ2-7	-	CASSFAREEPNEQYF	TGTGCCAGCAGCTTCGCGCGGGAGGAGCCCAACGAGCAGTACTTC
TRBD2	TRBV5-1	TRBJ2-7	once	CASSPRIAGPVYEQYF	TGCGCCAGCAGCCCGAGGATAGCGGGCCCCGTCTACGAGCAGTACTTC
-	TRBV10-3	TRBJ2-7	-	CATTGKEDYEQYF	TGTGCCACCACAGGGAAAGAGGACTACGAGCAGTACTTC
-	TRBV27	TRBJ1-5	once	CASSLTQLNQPQHF	TGTGCCAGCAGTTTAACACAGCTCAATCAGCCCCAGCATTTT
TRBD1	TRBV15	TRBJ1-2	-	CATSGVYRGVNYGYTF	TGTGCCACCAGCGGGGTCTACAGGGGAGTTAACTATGGCTACACCTTC
-	TRBV4-1	TRBJ2-2	-	CASSQGIGATGELFF	TGCGCCAGCAGCCAAGGGATTGGGGCCACCGGGGAGCTGTTTTTT
TRBD1	TRBV4-1	TRBJ2-1	-	CASSQVFRDRSSSTYNEQFF	TGCGCCAGCAGCCAAGTTTTCCGGGACAGATCTTCTAGTACATACAATGAGCAGTTCTTC
TRBD2	TRBV6-1	TRBJ2-3	-	CASSVLAGGTDTQYF	TGTGCCAGCAGTGTCCTAGCGGGGGGCACAGATACGCAGTATTTT
TRBD1	TRBV10-3	TRBJ2-7	-	CATYPGTGPFEQYF	TGTGCCACCTATCCCGGGACAGGGCCTTTCGAGCAGTACTTC
-	TRBV27	TRBJ2-5	-	CASSPRRLQETQYF	TGTGCCAGCAGTCCTAGAAGACTCCAAGAGACCCAGTACTTC